This T cell receptor beta chain was recovered during a study of cytomegalovirus exposure and HLA in healthy donors. Study-wide results and limits: A later analysis showed TCR association rates differing by HLA locus, peaking at DRB1 and lowest at HLA-C. The study designated fewer than 200 TCR beta chains cytomegalovirus-associated. Later genetic work tied a missense DCLRE1C variant to beta-chain V and J trimming.

Donors in the study were healthy people who gave bone marrow. 13 Jbeta primers and 60 Vbeta primers were used for the PCR. Sequencing was performed with immunoSEQ multiplex PCR; in TCRdb, only in-frame clones are kept and a portion is missing. The data show about 100,000 clones, roughly three quarters seen once. CDR3 size: 14 residues. V was trimmed by 5 bases and J by 6 bases, leaving 17 bases between them. CDR1 is SNHLY, CDR2 FYNNEI, per germline. Notes on this clone: Its antigen is not identified.

The specimen was PBMCs. The chain joins TRBV2 to TRBJ2-7; perhaps TRBD1 as D (5 bases). The clonotype comes from a woman aged 60-75 years in good health and CMV-seropositive. CDR3 sequence: CASSPDNIRGEQYF. The CDR3 coding sequence is TGTGCCAGCAGTCCGGACAATATAAGGGGCGAGCAGTACTTC.